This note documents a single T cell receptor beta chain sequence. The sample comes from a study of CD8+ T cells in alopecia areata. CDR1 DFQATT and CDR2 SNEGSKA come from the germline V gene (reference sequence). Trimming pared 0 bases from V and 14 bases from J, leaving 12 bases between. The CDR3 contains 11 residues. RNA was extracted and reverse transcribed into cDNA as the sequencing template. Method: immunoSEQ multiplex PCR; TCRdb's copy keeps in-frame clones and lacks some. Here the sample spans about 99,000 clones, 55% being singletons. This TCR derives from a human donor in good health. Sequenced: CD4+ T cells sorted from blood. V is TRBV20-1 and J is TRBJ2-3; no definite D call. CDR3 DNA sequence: TGCAGTGCTAGAGATAGTCACAGCTGGTATTTT. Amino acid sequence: CSARDSHSWYF.